Listed below are T cell receptor beta chains from one sample, sequenced in a study of blood T cell repertoires in COVID-19. Sequencing used immunoSEQ multiplex PCR; TCRdb keeps in-frame clones, though not all of them. The sample consists of about 95,000 clones, more than 80% of them appearing once. The sample taken for sequencing was peripheral blood. Source of these receptors: a human donor in a cohort sampled during active COVID-19. Both conserved end residues are part of each CDR3. Fields, in order: J gene, V gene, D gene, clone size, CDR3 length, CDR3 protein, CDR3 DNA. The D gene is left open where the match is weak. Part of the rows lack a size; the others show once, few, many or a class for expanded clones.

>TRBJ2-2|TRBV2|NA|NA|15
CASSESQGNTGELFF
TGTGCCAGCAGTGAATCGCAGGGGAACACCGGGGAGCTGTTTTTT
>TRBJ2-2|TRBV27|TRBD1|NA|17
CASSFSPGQGVTGELFF
TGTGCCAGCAGTTTTTCCCCGGGACAGGGGGTAACCGGGGAGCTGTTTTTT
>TRBJ1-2|TRBV24-1|NA|NA|13
CATSDLAAEDYTF
TGTGCCACCAGTGATTTGGCAGCGGAGGACTACACCTTC
>TRBJ1-2|TRBV5-8|NA|NA|11
CASTYYGGYTF
TGTGCCAGCACCTACTATGGGGGCTACACCTTC
>TRBJ2-2|TRBV10-2|NA|NA|12
CASSRGTGELFF
TGCGCCAGCAGTCGGGGCACCGGGGAGCTGTTTTTT
>TRBJ2-1|TRBV27|TRBD1|NA|16
CASSFPTGGAYNEQFF
TGTGCCAGCAGTTTCCCCACAGGGGGCGCCTACAATGAGCAGTTCTTC
>TRBJ2-3|TRBV27|NA|NA|14
CASSLRQGTDTQYF
TGTGCCAGCAGCTTACGACAGGGCACAGATACGCAGTATTTT
>TRBJ2-2|TRBV5-4|NA|NA|14
CASSSTGNTGELFF
TGTGCCAGCAGCTCTACAGGGAACACCGGGGAGCTGTTTTTT
>TRBJ1-1|TRBV11-2|NA|few|15
CASSLATGGLAEAFF
TGTGCCAGCAGCTTAGCCACCGGGGGTCTGGCTGAAGCTTTCTTT
>TRBJ2-5|TRBV10-3|TRBD2|NA|15
CAISVGLAAQETQYF
TGTGCCATCAGTGTGGGACTAGCGGCCCAAGAGACCCAGTACTTC
>TRBJ1-4|TRBV6-6|NA|NA|13
CASSGQFDEKLFF
TGTGCCAGCAGTGGACAGTTTGATGAAAAACTGTTTTTT
>TRBJ2-2|TRBV18|TRBD2|once|16
CASSPPAGVNTGELFF
TGTGCCAGCTCACCACCAGCGGGAGTGAACACCGGGGAGCTGTTTTTT